The 14 T cell receptor beta chains in this list originate from one sample, sequenced in a study of blood T cell repertoires in COVID-19. The repertoire was sequenced with immunoSEQ multiplex PCR; TCRdb's copy has only in-frame clones and lacks some. The sample has roughly 230,000 clones; over 80% are singletons. Sequencing was performed on peripheral blood. These receptors were collected from a man in his forties with acute or convalescent COVID-19.

The chain employs TRBV7-2 and TRBJ2-3; D might be TRBD1 (5 bases). V was trimmed by 5 bases and J by 1 base, leaving 13 bases between them. The germline gives CDR1 SGHTA, CDR2 FQGNSA. This CDR3 has 15 residues. The DNA of the CDR3 is TGTGCCAGCAGCCCAGAGGCAGGGCGCACAGATACGCAGTATTTT. Protein: CASSPEAGRTDTQYF. Filled out from reference TRBV7-2 and TRBJ2-3, the complete variable domain reads GAGVSQSPSNKVTEKGKDVELRCDPISGHTALYWYRQSLGQGLEFLIYFQGNSAPDKSGLPSDRFSAERTGGSVSTLTIQRTQQEDSAVYLCASSPEAGRTDTQYFGPGTRLTVL.

This clone was seen a few times. The CDR3 loop is CASRAHRDSPLHF. CDR3 bases: TGTGCCAGCAGGGCACACAGGGATTCACCCCTCCACTTT. The chain carries TRBV6-5 and TRBJ1-6; possibly TRBD1 for D (6 bases). The CDR3 runs 13 residues. The germline CDR1 and CDR2 sequences are MNHEY and SVGAGI. V lost 6 bases to trimming and J lost 8 bases, with 11 bases between them.

The genes are TRBV6-6 and TRBJ2-3; 10 nucleotides align to TRBD2. CDR3 length: 14 amino acids. Germline trimming cut 7 bases from V and 6 bases from J; bases unmatched to any gene: 7. CDR1 and CDR2 (germline): MNHNY, SVGAGI (reference sequence). The CDR3 coding sequence is TGTGCCAGCAAAACTAGCGGGAACACGGATACGCAGTATTTT. Translating it yields CASKTSGNTDTQYF.

The chain carries TRBV5-1 and TRBJ2-5; D unclear. CDR3 length equals 15 residues. V lost 0 bases, J lost 0 bases, and 9 bases lay in between. Germline V gene lookup returns CDR1 SGHRS and CDR2 YFSETQ. For the CDR3, the DNA is TGCGCCAGCAGCTTGGCTGAGATTAACCAAGAGACCCAGTACTTC. It yields the protein CASSLAEINQETQYF. The entire variable domain, with the rest obtained from reference TRBV5-1 and TRBJ2-5, is as follows: KAGVTQTPRYLIKTRGQQVTLSCSPISGHRSVSWYQQTPGQGLQFLFEYFSETQRNKGNFPGRFSGRQFSNSRSEMNVSTLELGDSALYLCASSLAEINQETQYFGPGTRLLVL.

This clone has at least ten counts. V gene TRBV19 combines with J gene TRBJ2-5, with D tentatively TRBD1 (6 bases). With 6 bases removed from V and 2 bases from J, the gap between germline ends came to 16 bases. Germline CDR1 reads LNHDA; CDR2 reads SQIVND (reference sequence). This CDR3 comprises 15 residues. The CDR3 protein is CASRTYGGQQETQYF. DNA of the CDR3: TGTGCCAGTAGAACCTATGGAGGACAGCAAGAGACCCAGTACTTC.

The chain uses TRBV5-4 and TRBJ2-3; TRBD2 matches at 8 bases. CDR1 and CDR2 (germline): SGHNT, YYREEE (reference sequence). Trimming cost V 3 bases and J 1 base; bases outside gene matches: 4. The CDR3 covers 15 residues. CDR3 sequence: CASSSGGDGTDTQYF. The CDR3 region has the DNA TGTGCCAGCAGCTCGGGGGGGGATGGCACAGATACGCAGTATTTT.

The chain has TRBV15 and TRBJ2-3, with 9 positions matching TRBD1. Per germline, CDR1 LNHNV and CDR2 YYDKDF (reference sequence). The CDR3 spans 18 residues. V lost 0 bases and J lost 5; bases outside the gene matches: 12. Written as DNA, the CDR3 is TGTGCCACCAGCAGAGATCCCCCTGGACAGGGGTGGTTAGATACGCAGTATTTT. As protein: CATSRDPPGQGWLDTQYF.

The chain joins TRBV19 to TRBJ1-1; TRBD1 is a possible D gene (5 bases). Germline loops: CDR1 LNHDA, CDR2 SQIVND (reference sequence). The CDR3 is made up of 12 amino acids. Trimming took 6 bases from V and 8 from J, leaving 13 bases between them. The CDR3 DNA sequence: TGTGCCAGTAGCCATGACAGCACCGAAGCTTTCTTT. Encoded protein: CASSHDSTEAFF.

The chain carries TRBV19 and TRBJ1-1; D not resolved. The CDR3 contains 13 residues. Per the germline V gene, CDR1 is LNHDA and CDR2 is SQIVND (reference sequence). With 2 bases removed from V and 6 bases from J, the gap between germline ends came to 10 bases. The CDR3 sequence: CASSISRIAEAFF. The DNA of the CDR3 is TGTGCCAGTAGTATATCCAGGATCGCTGAAGCTTTCTTT.

This clone occurred a few times. The V and J genes are TRBV2 and TRBJ1-1; D gene uncertain. Per germline, CDR1 SNHLY and CDR2 FYNNEI. The CDR3 covers 11 residues. Trimming removed 7 bases at V and 1 base at J, with 4 bases between. The CDR3 here is CASIRNTEAFF. The CDR3 nucleotides are TGTGCCAGCATCCGGAACACTGAAGCTTTCTTT. The full variable domain, with the rest looked up from reference TRBV2 and TRBJ1-1, is EPEVTQTPSHQVTQMGQEVILRCVPISNHLYFYWYRQILGQKVEFLVSFYNNEISEKSEIFDDQFSVERPDGSNFTLKIRSTKLEDSAMYFCASIRNTEAFFGQGTRLTVV.

The rearrangement joins TRBV10-3 to TRBJ1-1; 10 positions match TRBD1. Germline V lookup: CDR1 ENHRY, CDR2 SYGVKD. The length of the CDR3 is 13 residues. V lost 8 bases to trimming and J lost 5 bases; unmatched junction nucleotides: 5. The CDR3 sequence: CAIPGQGITEAFF. The CDR3 DNA is TGTGCCATCCCGGGACAGGGGATAACTGAAGCTTTCTTT.

The rearrangement links TRBV30 to TRBJ1-2; a weak D match, TRBD1 (5 bases). The CDR3 is 12 residues long. Germline CDR1 GTSNPN, CDR2 SVGIG (reference sequence). V was shortened by 2 bases and J by 8 bases, with 12 bases between the two germline ends. CDR3: CAWSTQGEGYTF. CDR3 coding DNA: TGTGCCTGGAGTACTCAGGGCGAGGGCTACACCTTC.

This chain connects TRBV2 to TRBJ1-3; D ambiguous. This CDR3 has 13 amino acids. Looked up from germline, CDR1 is SNHLY and CDR2 is FYNNEI. The ends were cut back, 5 bases at V and 3 bases at J, with 8 bases in the middle. The DNA for the CDR3 is TGTGCCAGCAGTCCCAGGCTTGGAAACACCATATATTTT. This codes for CASSPRLGNTIYF.

This chain joins TRBV5-6 and TRBJ2-2; D unresolved. CDR3 length: 13 residues. Trimming shortened V by 0 bases and J by 8 bases, and 8 bases separated the two germline ends. The germline gives CDR1 SGHDT, CDR2 YYEEEE. Here the CDR3 DNA reads TGTGCCAGCAGCTTGGACTATTTAGGGGAGCTGTTTTTT. This codes for CASSLDYLGELFF.